Below, 18 T cell receptor beta chains from the same sample are listed, as sequenced in a study of graft-versus-host responses after intestinal transplantation. Their cognate antigens are unknown. Assay used: immunoSEQ multiplex PCR; TCRdb lists only in-frame clones, some missing. The sample carries about 51,000 clones, approximately 88% recorded once. The sequences come from unstimulated CD4+ T cells sorted from spleen or lymph node cells, collected before transplant. These receptors were collected from a human donor who was the organ donor for an intestinal transplant.

This sequence joins TRBV4-3 and TRBJ1-5; D gene unclear. Trimming took 0 bases from V and 6 from J, leaving 9 bases between them. CDR1 and CDR2 (germline): LGHNA, YSLEER. This CDR3 comprises 14 residues. Here the CDR3 DNA reads TGCGCCAGCAGCCAAGATTTAGAGGTTCAGCCCCAGCATTTT. Translated, it gives CASSQDLEVQPQHF.

The chain uses TRBV30 and TRBJ2-5; possible D gene TRBD2, 6 bases. Germline assignment: CDR1 GTSNPN and CDR2 SVGIG (reference sequence). The CDR3 is 16 amino acids. Trimming took off 3 bases at V and 0 bases at J, with 17 bases between the two ends. This chain's CDR3 is CAWRGGLNPYQETQYF. CDR3 nucleotide sequence: TGTGCCTGGAGGGGGGGACTCAATCCCTACCAAGAGACCCAGTACTTC.

This chain joins TRBV2 and TRBJ1-5, with 7 bases matching TRBD1. The CDR3 loop spans 14 amino acids. V shed 6 bases and J 4 bases; nucleotides not matched to a gene: 6. Per germline, CDR1 SNHLY and CDR2 FYNNEI. The CDR3 sequence is CASRVDRWNQPQHF. Here the CDR3 DNA reads TGTGCCAGCAGAGTGGACAGGTGGAATCAGCCCCAGCATTTT.

This clone appeared a single time. The rearrangement joins TRBV29-1 to TRBJ2-1; the D is unclear. Trimming stripped 4 bases from V and 3 bases from J, with 10 bases between. The V gene's germline CDR1 is SQVTM and CDR2 ANQGSEA. This CDR3 has 13 amino acids. The CDR3 DNA is TGCAGCGTTGGTAGGCGGATCTACAATGAGCAGTTCTTC. Its translation is CSVGRRIYNEQFF.

The V gene is TRBV5-1, the J gene TRBJ2-3, with TRBD2 identical over 13 bases. CDR1 and CDR2 from the germline V gene are SGHRS and YFSETQ. V was clipped by 2 bases and J by 7 bases; unmatched bases: 7. This CDR3 comprises 16 residues. The CDR3 nucleotides are TGCGCCAGCAGCTTAGAACTAGCGGGAGGGCTGAATACGCAGTATTTT. Its translation is CASSLELAGGLNTQYF. The whole variable domain, filled in from reference TRBV5-1 and TRBJ2-3, reads KAGVTQTPRYLIKTRGQQVTLSCSPISGHRSVSWYQQTPGQGLQFLFEYFSETQRNKGNFPGRFSGRQFSNSRSEMNVSTLELGDSALYLCASSLELAGGLNTQYFGPGTRLTVL.

This clone was seen more than once but under ten times. This chain uses TRBV4-3 with TRBJ2-7, with TRBD2 matching 9 bases. Germline V gene data show CDR1 as LGHNA and CDR2 as YSLEER. The CDR3 contains 16 residues. The J segment lost 2 bases and the V segment lost 2 bases, leaving 7 bases of the junction unmatched. The CDR3 sequence: CASSQTLAGSPYEQYF. The CDR3 coding sequence is TGCGCCAGCAGCCAAACCCTAGCGGGATCCCCCTACGAGCAGTACTTC.

This clone has a handful of counts. The chain links TRBV6-5 to TRBJ1-4; tentative D call: TRBD1 (6 bases). There are 14 residues in the CDR3. Trimming took off 10 bases at V and 10 bases at J, with 22 bases between the two ends. Germline V lookup: CDR1 MNHEY, CDR2 SVGAGI. The CDR3 nucleotides read TGTGCCACCCAGCTCGGCCCCCGAGGGGGAAAACTGTTTTTT. Translation gives CATQLGPRGGKLFF.

This chain links TRBV29-1 with TRBJ2-7, with TRBD2 identical over 9 bases. The CDR3 runs to 16 residues. The germline CDR1 and CDR2 sequences are SQVTM and ANQGSEA. The V and J ends lost 2 bases and 6 bases, in that order; junction bases with no gene match: 14. CDR3 coding DNA: TGCAGCGTTGAAAAGGGCGGGAGGGCCAGTAAGTCCGAGCAGTACTTC. Its translation: CSVEKGGRASKSEQYF.

The chain couples TRBV6-5 to TRBJ2-7; 9 bases align to TRBD1. Losses at the gene ends were 6 bases for V and 12 bases for J; bases not matched to a gene: 9. This CDR3 has 12 amino acids. Per the germline V gene, CDR1 is MNHEY and CDR2 is SVGAGI. This CDR3 is CASSSGQGKWYF. The CDR3 DNA follows: TGTGCCAGCAGCTCCGGACAGGGGAAATGGTACTTC.

The genes are TRBV29-1 and TRBJ2-5; TRBD2 matches at 10 bases. J was trimmed by 5 bases and V by 3 bases; bases with no gene match: 9. Germline V gene lookup returns CDR1 SQVTM and CDR2 ANQGSEA. The CDR3 sequence is 15 residues long. The CDR3 spells CSVDILAGCRETQYF. CDR3 nucleotides: TGCAGCGTTGATATACTAGCGGGATGTCGGGAGACCCAGTACTTC.

The chain couples TRBV30 to TRBJ2-5; 9 bases line up with TRBD1. Per the germline V gene, CDR1 is GTSNPN and CDR2 is SVGIG (reference sequence). V lost 3 bases and J lost 5; bases outside the gene matches: 7. The CDR3 spans 14 residues. CDR3 amino acids: CAWRGQGGAETQYF. The CDR3 DNA sequence: TGTGCCTGGAGGGGACAGGGCGGCGCGGAGACCCAGTACTTC.

V usage is TRBV7-2 and J usage is TRBJ2-7; 12 bases are shared with TRBD1. The CDR3 is 15 residues long. J was trimmed by 3 bases and V by 5 bases; bases with no gene match: 5. Germline V gene data show CDR1 as SGHTA and CDR2 as FQGNSA. CDR3 nucleotide sequence: TGTGCCAGCAGCCTAGGGACAGGGGGCCTCTACGAGCAGTACTTC. Protein sequence: CASSLGTGGLYEQYF. Full variable domain (remainder filled in from reference TRBV7-2 and TRBJ2-7): GAGVSQSPSNKVTEKGKDVELRCDPISGHTALYWYRQSLGQGLEFLIYFQGNSAPDKSGLPSDRFSAERTGGSVSTLTIQRTQQEDSAVYLCASSLGTGGLYEQYFGPGTRLTVT.

The chain is built from TRBV28 and TRBJ1-1; D gene uncertain. Trimming stripped 11 bases from V and 6 bases from J, with 19 bases between. The CDR3 totals 13 residues. Germline V gives CDR1 MDHEN, CDR2 SYDVKM. CDR3 sequence: CALHSRGSSEAFF. CDR3 sequence (DNA): TGTGCCTTACACAGTCGGGGATCCTCTGAAGCTTTCTTT.

The chain recombines TRBV28 with TRBJ2-2; 8 bases are a match to TRBD2. The CDR3 contains 14 residues. Germline values: CDR1 MDHEN, CDR2 SYDVKM. Trimming removed 6 bases from V and 3 bases from J; junction bases left unmatched: 3. Written as DNA, the CDR3 is TGTGCCAGCAGCGGGGGGGGTTACACCGGGGAGCTGTTTTTT. Its translation: CASSGGGYTGELFF.

The chain recombines TRBV5-1 with TRBJ2-3; TRBD1 might be the D (5 bases). This CDR3 comprises 13 residues. The ends were cut back, 6 bases at V and 1 base at J, with 9 bases in the middle. Germline loops: CDR1 SGHRS, CDR2 YFSETQ. The CDR3 DNA reads as TGCGCCAGCAAGGGGCTCGGCACAGATACGCAGTATTTT. This codes for CASKGLGTDTQYF. The complete variable domain, with remaining parts taken from reference TRBV5-1 and TRBJ2-3, reads KAGVTQTPRYLIKTRGQQVTLSCSPISGHRSVSWYQQTPGQGLQFLFEYFSETQRNKGNFPGRFSGRQFSNSRSEMNVSTLELGDSALYLCASKGLGTDTQYFGPGTRLTVL.

The count of this clone is one. J is TRBJ2-7 and V is TRBV2; 12 bases are a match to TRBD1. In germline, CDR1 is SNHLY, CDR2 FYNNEI. J was trimmed by 7 bases and V by 6 bases; bases with no gene match: 10. The CDR3 is 15 amino acids. The CDR3 region has the DNA TGTGCCAGCAGCCAACCGGGACAGGGGGCGCGGGAGCAGTACTTC. Translated: CASSQPGQGAREQYF.

The V gene is TRBV5-6, the J gene TRBJ2-7, with D possibly TRBD1 on 5 matching bases. This CDR3 is 12 amino acids long. Germline-derived CDR1 and CDR2 are SGHDT and YYEEEE. Trimming pared 3 bases from V and 2 bases from J, leaving 6 bases between. The CDR3 loop reads CASSSQAYEQYF. CDR3 nucleotide sequence: TGTGCCAGCAGCTCACAGGCCTACGAGCAGTACTTC.

The gene calls are TRBV11-3 and TRBJ2-2, with D tentatively TRBD2 (7 bases). The CDR3 spans 15 residues. The germline V and J ends were trimmed by 4 bases and 6 bases, with 15 bases remaining between them. Germline V gene sequence: CDR1 SGHNT, CDR2 YENEEA. The CDR3 spells CASSSEGGNSGELFF. The DNA of the CDR3 is TGTGCCAGCAGCTCCGAGGGGGGGAATTCCGGGGAGCTGTTTTTT.